This T cell receptor (beta chain) stems from a study of EBV T-cell therapy then PD-1 blockade in nasopharyngeal carcinoma. Noted treatment: AdE1-LMPpoly-expanded autologous EBV-specific T-cell therapy followed by anti-PD-1 nivolumab. TCRdb keeps only in-frame clones here, not all; method: immunoSEQ multiplex PCR. The sample has about 14,000 clones, around 84% seen once; the top ten hold 32%. Germline V gene sequence: CDR1 SNHLY, CDR2 FYNNEI. With V trimmed by 4 bases and J by 7 bases, 10 bases remained unmatched. CDR3 size: 16 residues. Concerning this clone: The antigen is not known.

The receptor was derived from a man in his forties with nasopharyngeal carcinoma. This material consisted of CD8+ T cells from blood, taken at day 105 from a patient whose treatment included autologous EBV-specific T cells and nivolumab. This chain joins TRBV2 and TRBJ2-1, with TRBD2 identical over 10 bases. In nucleotides, the CDR3 is TGTGCCAGCAGTGTTCAGTTAGCGGGGGGAAAGAATGAGCAGTTCTTC. This gives the protein CASSVQLAGGKNEQFF.